Sequencing of this T cell receptor beta chain was carried out in a study of CD8 T cells in Susac syndrome. Germline V gene sequence: CDR1 KGHDR, CDR2 SFDVKD. The CDR3 consists of 15 residues. J lost 4 bases, V lost 7 bases, and 11 bases had no gene match. The multiple sclerosis control group comprised treatment-naive patients with stable or active relapsing-remitting disease. Negative isolation yielded CD8+ and CD4+ T cells; FACS enriched TEMRA cells. A quantity of roughly 0.5 to 1 ug RNA underwent reverse transcription using random hexamers. The immunoSEQ assay covered 54 Vbeta and 13 Jbeta segments for CDR3. TCRdb reprocessed the immunoSEQ multiplex PCR reads with MiXCR, giving one entry per CDR3 protein. In the table there are about 170,000 distinct CDR3 sequences, 93% of which are singletons.

V is TRBV24-1 and J is TRBJ1-1, with 7 bases aligning to TRBD1. The sequencing sample was made of CD4+ T cells from PBMCs. The source is a human donor with multiple sclerosis. This chain's CDR3 is CATRPTGDISTEAFF. The CDR3 DNA reads as TGTGCCACCAGACCAACAGGGGATATTTCCACTGAAGCTTTCTTT.